This T cell receptor (beta chain) was captured by sequencing in a study of T cell repertoires in cytomegalovirus infection (dated by TCRdb to the late 2010s). About the full investigation: Alongside well-studied HLA-B-restricted epitopes, the peptide stimulations were aimed at recently identified HLA-C-restricted CMV epitopes, whose presentation resists viral immunomodulation. Because public TCR beta signatures pointed to carriage of CMV infection together with the matching HLA type, the HLA type of each donor mattered for the analysis.

This clonotype was seen a handful of times. What this receptor recognizes is not known. Per-base quality was not reported, and no clone a single base away is much larger than it. Study-wide conclusions, independent of this receptor: The ex vivo response was dominated by HLA-C-restricted CMV-specific TCR beta clonotypes, which also provided the single most frequent clonotype in two of eight donors. In both this cohort and an independent approximately 370-donor cohort, the cumulative frequency of public TCR beta family members distinguished carriers of CMV infection plus the relevant HLA type.

The listed sequencing device is Illumina HiSeq 1500. The public reads were reprocessed in TCRdb via fastp at Q25 and MiXCR, keeping in-frame beta chains. Rows are unified per CDR3 protein, each entry keeping the most common DNA and genes. In this sample the table shows about 110,000 distinct CDR3 sequences, around 30% of which occur a single time. Of the sample, about 81% is held by the ten largest clones. Read against the paper, the sample's treatment or condition label means: in vitro stimulation with specific CMV peptide epitopes to enrich CMV-specific T cells. The CDR3 goes from the cysteine to the phenylalanine over 14 residues. Only the CDR3 portion is preserved as DNA: 42 bases, with reading frame beginning at the first base. Trimming removed 0 bases from V and 8 bases from J, leaving 11 bases between the germline ends. Per the germline V gene, MGHRA is the CDR1 and YSYEKL is the CDR2.

Material: CD8+ T cells from cultured PBMCs, obtained from culture after CMV antigen stimulation. The sequence derives from a human donor in good health (CMV status not recorded). Some clones in this sample may be carry-over from other donors' samples. The chain employs TRBV4-1 and TRBJ2-1, with no confidently assigned D gene. In nucleotides, the sequence is TGCGCCAGCAGCCAAGATTTGGGGAACGATGAGCAGTTCTTC. Translation gives CASSQDLGNDEQFF.